What follows is one TCR beta chain and its context. The antigen remains undetermined. The data originate from a study of cytomegalovirus exposure and HLA in healthy donors. Findings of the study overall: Reports described diagnosis of cytomegalovirus status by the classifier as highly specific and sensitive.

60 Vbeta and 13 Jbeta primers were used in PCR. Libraries were prepared by immunoSEQ multiplex PCR; TCRdb keeps only in-frame clonotypes and omits some of them. The table includes 100,000 or so clones, approximately 80% detected once. J gave up 7 bases and V 6 bases, and 12 bases lay outside the gene matches. The CDR3 has 15 amino acids. CDR1 is SQVTM, CDR2 ANQGSEA, per germline. This chain joins TRBV29-1 and TRBJ2-3; TRBD2 aligns across 11 bases. This receptor was taken from a middle-aged woman in good health and CMV-seronegative. The sample taken for sequencing was PBMCs. The CDR3 sequence: CSVTLAGGGLYTQYF. CDR3 nucleotides: TGCAGCGTGACTTTAGCGGGGGGGGGCCTTTATACGCAGTATTTT.